The 29 T cell receptor beta chains reported below all come from one sample, sequenced in a study of blood T cell repertoires in COVID-19. Here immunoSEQ multiplex PCR was the method, and the copy in TCRdb shows in-frame clones only, minus some. Of over 250,000 clones in the sample, around nine tenths were seen once. Source material: peripheral blood. These receptors originate from a man aged 50 or older with acute or convalescent COVID-19.

The chain has TRBV7-9 and TRBJ2-7; the match to TRBD1 covers 9 bases. Unmatched junction bases numbered 7, after V lost 6 bases and J lost 4 bases. The CDR3 sequence is 14 residues long. Per the germline V gene, CDR1 is SEHNR and CDR2 is FQNEAQ (reference sequence). The CDR3 DNA follows: TGTGCCAGCAGTTCCGGGACAGGGATTTACGAGCAGTACTTC. Its translation: CASSSGTGIYEQYF.

V usage is TRBV15 and J usage is TRBJ2-3, with TRBD2 identical over 13 bases. The length of the CDR3 is 18 residues. Germline lookup yields CDR1 LNHNV and CDR2 YYDKDF (reference sequence). J gave up 5 bases and V 0 bases, and 8 bases lay outside the gene matches. DNA for the CDR3: TGTGCCACCAGCAGAGATCGACGGACTAGCGGGGGAGGAGATACGCAGTATTTT. Protein sequence: CATSRDRRTSGGGDTQYF. The complete variable domain, with remaining parts taken from reference TRBV15 and TRBJ2-3, reads DAMVIQNPRYQVTQFGKPVTLSCSQTLNHNVMYWYQQKSSQAPKLLFHYYDKDFNNEADTPDNFQSRRPNTSFCFLDIRSPGLGDTAMYLCATSRDRRTSGGGDTQYFGPGTRLTVL.

V gene TRBV4-2 combines with J gene TRBJ1-2; D might be TRBD1 (5 bases). The CDR3 spans 15 residues. Germline V gene data show CDR1 as LGHNA and CDR2 as YNFKEQ. V was pared by 0 bases and J by 2 bases, with 10 bases between. DNA of the CDR3: TGTGCCAGCAGCCAAGACTCGGGGGGGAACTATGGCTACACCTTC. Amino acid sequence: CASSQDSGGNYGYTF.

This chain uses TRBV11-2 with TRBJ2-7; 9 bases line up with TRBD1. V lost 4 bases to trimming and J lost 2 bases; unmatched junction nucleotides: 3. The CDR3 has 14 residues. The germline V gene encodes CDR1 SGHAT and CDR2 FQNNGV. The CDR3 DNA follows: TGTGCCAGCAGCTCCAGACAGGGGGCCTACGAGCAGTACTTC. This codes for CASSSRQGAYEQYF.

DNA for the CDR3: TGTGCCAGCAGCGGCTCCGGGACAGTGAGCTCTGGAAACACCATATATTTT. Translated, it gives CASSGSGTVSSGNTIYF. This chain connects TRBV7-6 to TRBJ1-3; 7 positions match TRBD1. CDR1 and CDR2 (germline): SGHVS, FNYEAQ. J lost 0 bases, V lost 5 bases, and 10 bases had no gene match. The CDR3 runs 17 residues.

The rearrangement links TRBV18 to TRBJ2-2; D is undetermined. V shed 1 base and J shed 2 bases, with 5 bases lying between them. The CDR3 contains 14 residues. From germline, CDR1 is KGHSH and CDR2 LQKENI. CDR3 residues: CASSPRANTGELFF. The CDR3 nucleotides read TGTGCCAGCTCACCACGGGCAAACACCGGGGAGCTGTTTTTT.

The J gene is TRBJ1-2, the V gene TRBV4-2; D perhaps matches TRBD1 (5 bases). In germline, CDR1 is LGHNA, CDR2 YNFKEQ. The CDR3 consists of 14 residues. V lost 5 bases and J 4 bases, leaving 14 bases between the germline ends. CDR3 nucleotides: TGTGCCAGCAGCGAAGGGGAGGAAAGCTATGGCTACACCTTC. It encodes CASSEGEESYGYTF.

The V and J genes are TRBV15 and TRBJ2-2, with TRBD2 matching 9 bases. The CDR3 has 17 amino acids. The ends lost 4 bases at V and 3 bases at J; junction bases unmatched: 9. The germline CDR1 and CDR2 sequences are LNHNV and YYDKDF (reference sequence). CDR3 amino acids: CATSKRTAGGYTGELFF. For the CDR3, the DNA is TGTGCCACCAGCAAAAGAACTGCGGGGGGGTACACCGGGGAGCTGTTTTTT.

V is TRBV2 and J is TRBJ1-4; tentative D call: TRBD1 (6 bases). The CDR3 spans 13 residues. The germline V gene has CDR1 SNHLY and CDR2 FYNNEI. Trimming shortened V by 6 bases and J by 5 bases, and 10 bases separated the two germline ends. The CDR3 loop is CASRGQLNEKLFF. The CDR3, as DNA: TGTGCCAGCAGGGGACAATTAAATGAAAAACTGTTTTTT.

Written as DNA, the CDR3 is TGTGCCAGCAGCAGGGGTAAAGAGACCCAGTACTTC. It is translated as CASSRGKETQYF. The chain carries TRBV6-6 and TRBJ2-5; a weak D match, TRBD1 (6 bases). Germline CDR1 and CDR2: MNHNY and SVGAGI (reference sequence). The CDR3 has 12 amino acids. V was clipped by 6 bases and J by 3 bases, with 8 bases between them.

The chain uses TRBV7-9 and TRBJ1-1; perhaps TRBD1 as D (5 bases). The germline CDR1 and CDR2 sequences are SEHNR and FQNEAQ (reference sequence). The V gene lost 5 bases and the J gene lost 6 bases, with 19 bases spanning the gap. This CDR3 contains 15 residues. Here the CDR3 DNA reads TGTGCCAGCAGCAGCCACAGGACCCAGGGCGCTGAAGCTTTCTTT. Its translation is CASSSHRTQGAEAFF.

This clone has more than one count but fewer than ten. This rearrangement joins TRBV5-1 to TRBJ2-1; 7 bases are shared with TRBD1. V lost 3 bases to trimming and J lost 4 bases; unmatched junction nucleotides: 4. The germline V gene encodes CDR1 SGHRS and CDR2 YFSETQ. The CDR3 sequence is 14 residues long. In DNA form, the CDR3 reads TGCGCCAGCAGCTATGACAGGGAGTACAATGAGCAGTTCTTC. This translates into CASSYDREYNEQFF. Full variable domain (outside the CDR3, taken from reference TRBV5-1 and TRBJ2-1): KAGVTQTPRYLIKTRGQQVTLSCSPISGHRSVSWYQQTPGQGLQFLFEYFSETQRNKGNFPGRFSGRQFSNSRSEMNVSTLELGDSALYLCASSYDREYNEQFFGPGTRLTVL.

This chain links TRBV10-1 with TRBJ2-5, with 7 positions matching TRBD1. Germline CDR1 reads WNHNN; CDR2 reads SYGVQD (reference sequence). With 7 bases clipped from V and 4 bases from J, the junction kept 15 bases outside the gene matches. CDR3 length equals 16 residues. Here the CDR3 reads CASTYPRQGARETQYF. For the CDR3, the DNA is TGCGCCAGCACTTACCCCCGACAGGGCGCGAGAGAGACCCAGTACTTC.

The sample holds one count of this clone. This sequence joins TRBV3-1 (or the pseudogene TRBV3-2) and TRBJ1-6; 7 nucleotides agree with TRBD1. CDR3 length equals 17 residues. With 4 bases clipped from V and 9 bases from J, the junction kept 15 bases outside the gene matches. Germline V CDR1 and CDR2: LGHDT, YNNKEL (reference sequence). CDR3 sequence reads: CASSPRSRQGSASPLHF. The CDR3 region has the DNA TGTGCCAGCAGCCCACGCTCTAGACAGGGATCGGCTTCACCCCTCCACTTT.

V usage is TRBV6-5 and J usage is TRBJ1-5, with TRBD1 matching over 9 bases. Germline values: CDR1 MNHEY, CDR2 SVGAGI. J was trimmed by 7 bases and V by 9 bases; bases with no gene match: 4. The CDR3 contains 12 residues. Written as DNA, the CDR3 is TGTGCCAGTGGGACAGGGAGGCAGCCCCAGCATTTT. Its translation is CASGTGRQPQHF.

The chain recombines TRBV5-1 with TRBJ2-7; possible D gene TRBD2, 5 bases. The CDR3 consists of 12 residues. Germline V CDR1 and CDR2: SGHRS, YFSETQ. V was pared by 4 bases and J by 6 bases, with 11 bases between. The CDR3 is CASSTGSSEQYF. The CDR3 nucleotides read TGCGCCAGCAGCACGGGGTCGAGCGAGCAGTACTTC.

This sequence joins TRBV4-1 and TRBJ1-4; D unresolved. Germline lookup yields CDR1 MGHRA and CDR2 YSYEKL. Trimming took off 1 base at V and 8 bases at J, with 11 bases between the two ends. The CDR3 consists of 14 residues. The CDR3 DNA follows: TGCGCCAGCAGCCAAGGGGTAGACTTCGAAAAACTGTTTTTT. Translated, it gives CASSQGVDFEKLFF.

The chain has TRBV19 and TRBJ2-3, with D perhaps matching TRBD2 (5 bases). There are 13 residues in the CDR3. CDR1 is LNHDA and CDR2 is SQIVND in the germline V gene (reference sequence). Between the trimmed V and J ends, which lost 7 bases and 2 bases, there was a span of 10 bases. CDR3 sequence: CASTGVPTDTQYF. CDR3 coding DNA: TGTGCCAGTACCGGGGTCCCCACAGATACGCAGTATTTT.

The genes are TRBV5-1 and TRBJ2-5, with D hard to call. The CDR3 is 13 amino acids. Trimming cost V 0 bases and J 4 bases, with 7 bases left between them. Germline CDR1 SGHRS, CDR2 YFSETQ. CDR3: CASSLVIGETQYF. DNA of the CDR3: TGCGCCAGCAGCTTGGTCATCGGAGAGACCCAGTACTTC.

V gene TRBV7-2 combines with J gene TRBJ1-2; D is perhaps TRBD1 (5 bases). Germline lookup yields CDR1 SGHTA and CDR2 FQGNSA. The CDR3 extends over 13 amino acids. Trimming removed 5 bases from V and 9 bases from J, with 16 bases in between. This CDR3 reads CASSPGTSGSYTF. CDR3 DNA: TGTGCCAGCAGCCCCGGCACGTCAGGGAGCTACACCTTC.

The sample holds a few counts of this clone. V is TRBV1 and J is TRBJ1-2; the D call TRBD1 from the table was never checked on the DNA. TRBV1 is a pseudogene locus. The CDR3 is made up of 16 amino acids. CDR3 nucleotide sequence: TGCACCAGCAGCCAACCCGGAAGGGGCAGACAGTATGGCTACACCTTC. The encoded protein is CTSSQPGRGRQYGYTF.

V gene TRBV19 combines with J gene TRBJ1-2; 7 nucleotides match TRBD1. The V segment lost 8 bases and the J segment 5 bases; nucleotides outside the gene matches: 5. CDR1 is LNHDA and CDR2 is SQIVND in the germline V gene (reference sequence). The CDR3 extends over 12 amino acids. The CDR3 coding sequence is TGTGCCAGTGAGGACAGGTCGTATGGCTACACCTTC. Translated, it gives CASEDRSYGYTF.

The CDR3 DNA reads TGTGCCAGCAGCCAAGGGGGCGCGGCAGATACGCAGTATTTT. Encoded protein: CASSQGGAADTQYF. The chain employs TRBV6-5 and TRBJ2-3; TRBD1 matches 7 bases. This CDR3 is 14 amino acids long. The V segment lost 6 bases and the J segment 4 bases; nucleotides outside the gene matches: 7. Germline lookup yields CDR1 MNHEY and CDR2 SVGAGI.

In its sample, this clone was seen once. The chain uses TRBV7-3 and TRBJ2-7, with TRBD2 as a possible D gene (5 bases). The germline CDR1 and CDR2 sequences are SGHTA and FQGTGA. This CDR3 is built from 16 residues. Trimming cost V 0 bases and J 2 bases, with 14 bases left between them. This CDR3 reads CASSLTADPGTYEQYF. The CDR3 region has the DNA TGTGCCAGCAGCTTAACAGCGGACCCAGGCACCTACGAGCAGTACTTC.

The J gene is TRBJ2-5, the V gene TRBV19; no clear D gene. The CDR3 covers 13 residues. Germline CDR1 and CDR2: LNHDA and SQIVND (reference sequence). Trimming shortened V by 6 bases and J by 5 bases, and 13 bases separated the two germline ends. The DNA of the CDR3 is TGTGCCAGTAGCCCCGGGTCCCTGGAGACCCAGTACTTC. This codes for CASSPGSLETQYF.

The chain is built from TRBV5-1 and TRBJ1-6; TRBD1 agrees at 8 bases. J was trimmed by 8 bases and V by 4 bases; bases with no gene match: 8. Germline CDR1 reads SGHRS; CDR2 reads YFSETQ. The CDR3 runs 15 residues. The CDR3 loop reads CASSADRATDSPLHF. DNA for the CDR3: TGCGCCAGCAGCGCGGACAGGGCCACCGATTCACCCCTCCACTTT.

The gene calls are TRBV10-3 and TRBJ1-5; D not certain. This CDR3 has 13 amino acids. V was clipped by 5 bases and J by 5 bases, with 10 bases between them. From germline, CDR1 is ENHRY and CDR2 SYGVKD. CDR3 sequence: CAISTEKYQPQHF. CDR3 sequence (DNA): TGTGCCATCAGTACCGAGAAATATCAGCCCCAGCATTTT.

This clone was counted a single time. The rearrangement uses TRBV23-1 and TRBJ1-4; 9 bases are shared with TRBD1. TRBV23-1 counts as an open reading frame of uncertain function. The trim removed 3 bases at V and 2 bases at J, leaving 4 bases unmatched. The CDR3 sequence is 16 residues long. Written as DNA, the CDR3 is TGCGCCAGCAGTCACCCCGACAGGGGGACTAATGAAAAACTGTTTTTT. Translated: CASSHPDRGTNEKLFF.

This chain connects TRBV6-2 or TRBV6-3 to TRBJ1-5; D is perhaps TRBD1 (6 bases). CDR3 length equals 14 residues. Germline CDR1 is MNHEY and CDR2 is SVGEGT. Trimming removed 6 bases at V and 3 bases at J, with 12 bases between. CDR3 DNA sequence: TGTGCCAGCAGCACCAGACAGGCCAATCAGCCCCAGCATTTT. This translates into CASSTRQANQPQHF.